This T cell receptor (beta chain) comes out of a study of shared clonotypes between healthy human individuals. Measured with immunoSEQ multiplex PCR; TCRdb has only the in-frame clones, and not every one. Found here are hundreds of thousands of clones, 90% to 97% of them singletons; the top ten hold approximately 0.1%. Germline V CDR1 and CDR2: MDHEN, SYDVKM. Losses at the gene ends were 2 bases for V and 8 bases for J; bases not matched to a gene: 5. CDR3 length: 14 amino acids. Naive CD8 cells comprised CD45RO-negative, CCR7-positively selected cells, excluding terminally differentiated effector memory CD45RA+ cells.

Sequencing input: naive CD8+ T cells sorted from blood. This chain uses TRBV28 with TRBJ2-1; 8 positions match TRBD2. The TCR was taken from a woman in her 30s in good health. CDR3 bases: TGTGCCAGCAGTTTAACCGGACTAGCCCATGAGCAGTTCTTC. Its protein is CASSLTGLAHEQFF.